This T cell receptor (beta chain) was captured by sequencing in a study of blood T cell repertoires in COVID-19. Assay used: immunoSEQ multiplex PCR; TCRdb lists only in-frame clones, some missing. The sample carries about 130,000 clones, 75% to 90% recorded once. The CDR3 length is 12 residues. The V end was cut by 10 bases, the J end by 6 bases, with 15 bases between. Germline lookup yields CDR1 SNHLY and CDR2 FYNNEI. This clonotype was sampled from a woman aged 45-60 years who had recovered from COVID-19. The chain couples TRBV2 to TRBJ1-1; TRBD1 is a possible D gene (6 bases). The specimen was PBMCs or T cells enriched from blood (not recorded which). This chain's CDR3 is CAIPGGGAEAFF. The CDR3 DNA reads TGTGCCATCCCGGGAGGGGGGGCTGAAGCTTTCTTT.